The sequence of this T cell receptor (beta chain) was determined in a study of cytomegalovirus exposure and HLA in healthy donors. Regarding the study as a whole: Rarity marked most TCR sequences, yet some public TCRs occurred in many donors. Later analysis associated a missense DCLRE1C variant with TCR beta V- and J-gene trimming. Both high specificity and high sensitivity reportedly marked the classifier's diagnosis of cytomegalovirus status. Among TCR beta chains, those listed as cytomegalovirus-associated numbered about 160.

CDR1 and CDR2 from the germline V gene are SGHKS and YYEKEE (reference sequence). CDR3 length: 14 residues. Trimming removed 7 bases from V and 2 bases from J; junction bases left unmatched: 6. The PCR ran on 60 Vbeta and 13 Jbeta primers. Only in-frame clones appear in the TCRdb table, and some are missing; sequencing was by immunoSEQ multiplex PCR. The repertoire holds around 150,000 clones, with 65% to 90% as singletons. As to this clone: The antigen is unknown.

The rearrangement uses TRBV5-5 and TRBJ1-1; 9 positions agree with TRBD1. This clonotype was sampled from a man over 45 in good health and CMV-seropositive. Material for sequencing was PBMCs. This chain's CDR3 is CASAKQGANTEAFF. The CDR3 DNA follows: TGTGCCAGCGCAAAACAGGGGGCTAACACTGAAGCTTTCTTT.